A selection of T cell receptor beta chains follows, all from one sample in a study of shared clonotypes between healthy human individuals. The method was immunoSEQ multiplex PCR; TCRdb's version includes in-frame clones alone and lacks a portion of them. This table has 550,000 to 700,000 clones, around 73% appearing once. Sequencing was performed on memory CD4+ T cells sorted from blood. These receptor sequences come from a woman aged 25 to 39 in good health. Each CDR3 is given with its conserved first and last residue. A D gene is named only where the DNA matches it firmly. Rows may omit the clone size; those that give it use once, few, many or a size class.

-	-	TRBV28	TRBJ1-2	CASINQGVYGYTF	TGTGCCAGCATAAATCAGGGAGTCTACGGCTACACCTTC
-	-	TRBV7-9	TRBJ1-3	CASSLTRARISGNTIYF	TGTGCCAGCAGCTTAACGCGAGCTAGGATATCTGGAAACACCATATATTTT
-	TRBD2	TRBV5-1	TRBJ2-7	CASSLTAAGGSEQYF	TGCGCCAGCAGCTTGACGGCGGCGGGAGGTTCCGAGCAGTACTTC
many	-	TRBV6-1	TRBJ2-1	CASTTTYNEQFF	TGTGCCAGCACCACCACCTACAATGAGCAGTTCTTC
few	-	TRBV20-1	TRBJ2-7	CSAMGSYEQYF	TGCAGTGCTATGGGGAGCTACGAGCAGTACTTC
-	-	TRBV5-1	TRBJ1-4	CASSRDGNEKLFF	TGCGCCAGCAGCCGGGACGGCAATGAAAAACTGTTTTTT
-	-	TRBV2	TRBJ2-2	CASRRDYGTGELFF	TGTGCCAGCAGGAGGGATTATGGCACCGGGGAGCTGTTTTTT
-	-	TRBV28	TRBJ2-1	CASSPGTLSYNEQFF	TGTGCCAGCAGTCCCGGGACACTATCCTACAATGAGCAGTTCTTC
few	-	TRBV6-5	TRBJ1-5	CASRVGYNQPQHF	TGTGCCAGCAGGGTGGGGTACAATCAGCCCCAGCATTTT
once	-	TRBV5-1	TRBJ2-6	CASSLTGTRSSGANVLTF	TGCGCCAGCAGCCTTACCGGGACCCGGAGCTCTGGGGCCAACGTCCTGACTTTC
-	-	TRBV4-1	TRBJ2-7	CASSQDRVGIYEQYF	TGCGCCAGCAGCCAAGATCGGGTGGGAATCTACGAGCAGTACTTC
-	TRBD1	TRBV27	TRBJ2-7	CASSLSDTGTGGTYEQYF	TGTGCCAGCAGTCTTAGTGATACAGGGACAGGGGGTACCTACGAGCAGTACTTC
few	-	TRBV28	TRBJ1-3	CASRNRGGGGNTIYF	TGTGCCAGCAGAAATAGGGGAGGAGGGGGAAACACCATATATTTT
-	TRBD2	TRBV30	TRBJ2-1	CACREGSAEQFF	TGTGCTTGCAGGGAGGGGAGTGCTGAGCAGTTCTTC
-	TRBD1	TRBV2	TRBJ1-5	CASSGTGQMTQHF	TGTGCCAGCAGTGGGACAGGGCAAATGACCCAGCATTTT
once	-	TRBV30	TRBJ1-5	CAWDQQGGSNQPQHF	TGTGCCTGGGATCAACAGGGAGGAAGCAATCAGCCCCAGCATTTT
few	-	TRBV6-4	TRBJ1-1	CASSERTDGGQKAFF	TGTGCCAGCAGTGAAAGGACTGACGGCGGTCAAAAAGCTTTCTTT
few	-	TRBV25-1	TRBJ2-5	CASSELGGGEETQYF	TGTGCCAGCAGTGAATTAGGGGGTGGCGAAGAGACCCAGTACTTC
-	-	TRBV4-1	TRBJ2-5	CASSQTGRIEETQYF	TGCGCCAGCAGCCAAACTGGACGTATAGAAGAGACCCAGTACTTC
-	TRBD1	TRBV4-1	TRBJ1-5	CASSQARQGAKQPQHF	TGCGCCAGCAGCCAGGCCAGACAGGGGGCTAAGCAGCCCCAGCATTTT
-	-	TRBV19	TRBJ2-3	CASSIMITDTQYF	TGTGCCAGTAGTATTATGATCACAGATACGCAGTATTTT
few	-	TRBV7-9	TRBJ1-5	CASSLGRPGYQPQHF	TGTGCCAGCAGCTTAGGGCGGCCAGGTTATCAGCCCCAGCATTTT
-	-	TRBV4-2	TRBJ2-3	CASSQESAALADTQYF	TGTGCCAGCAGCCAAGAATCCGCGGCTCTCGCAGATACGCAGTATTTT
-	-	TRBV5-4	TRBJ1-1	CASSLGGAVKNTEAFF	TGTGCCAGCAGCTTGGGGGGGGCAGTCAAAAACACTGAAGCTTTCTTT
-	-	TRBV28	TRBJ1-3	CASSLLRPDSGNTIYF	TGTGCCAGCAGTTTATTACGGCCAGACTCTGGAAACACCATATATTTT